The 28 T cell receptor beta chains below all came from one sample that was sequenced in a study of Graves' ophthalmopathy and Graves' hyperthyroidism. TCR beta CDR3 amplification used RNA transcripts. A first-round RT-PCR used HTBI primers, followed by a second-round multiplex PCR. TCRdb redid the calling of the multiplex PCR reads with MiXCR, one entry per CDR3 protein. The profile shows 580,000 or so distinct CDR3 sequences, less than 40% of them singletons. Specimen: peripheral blood or thyroid tissue (not recorded which). The origin of the receptors is an adult man with Graves' hyperthyroidism.

This clonotype was counted many times. The chain uses TRBV14 and TRBJ2-6; D is perhaps TRBD1 or TRBD2 (6 bases each). Trimming removed 2 bases from V and 1 base from J, with 18 bases in between. The germline V gene has CDR1 SGHDN and CDR2 FVKESK. The CDR3 consists of 19 residues. The CDR3 DNA reads TGTGCCAGCAGCCAACATTTGGGGGGCGTAGGGTCTGGGGCCAACGTCCTGACTTTC. It encodes CASSQHLGGVGSGANVLTF.

This clonotype was counted many times. The chain employs TRBV19 and TRBJ1-2; D is unclear. V lost 5 bases to trimming and J lost 4 bases, with 8 bases between them. Germline loops: CDR1 LNHDA, CDR2 SQIVND (reference sequence). CDR3 length: 12 amino acids. CDR3 DNA: TGTGCCAGTAGTGCCGATTTCTATGGCTACACCTTC. Its protein is CASSADFYGYTF.

The chain joins TRBV6-1 to TRBJ1-1; D not certain. Germline lookup yields CDR1 MNHNS and CDR2 SASEGT. Deletions cut 4 bases from V and 0 bases from J, with 9 bases between. There are 14 residues in the CDR3. The CDR3 is CASSVARLNTEAFF. The CDR3 nucleotides read TGTGCCAGCAGTGTCGCCAGGCTGAACACTGAAGCTTTCTTT.

In this sample, this clonotype turned up many times. The chain joins TRBV20-1 to TRBJ2-5; 10 nucleotides match TRBD1. In germline, CDR1 is DFQATT, CDR2 SNEGSKA (reference sequence). CDR3 length: 13 residues. With V trimmed by 6 bases and J by 5 bases, 6 bases remained unmatched. CDR3 DNA sequence: TGCAGTGCCGGGGGACAGGGGAAGGAGACCCAGTACTTC. Protein: CSAGGQGKETQYF.

This clonotype occurred many times. The chain joins TRBV7-9 to TRBJ1-1, with 7 bases aligning to TRBD1. This CDR3 has 16 amino acids. J was trimmed by 2 bases and V by 2 bases; bases with no gene match: 8. Germline CDR1 SEHNR, CDR2 FQNEAQ (reference sequence). The CDR3 DNA reads TGTGCCAGCAGCTTATGGCAGGGGGGTCCCAACACTGAAGCTTTCTTT. Translating it yields CASSLWQGGPNTEAFF.

This clonotype was seen at least ten times. V gene TRBV19 combines with J gene TRBJ1-5; 7 nucleotides align to TRBD1. This CDR3 region has 20 residues. Germline CDR1 LNHDA, CDR2 SQIVND (reference sequence). V dropped 6 bases and J dropped 3; count of bases not matched to a gene: 23. In nucleotides, the CDR3 is TGTGCCAGTAGCCTACTCTCTTCTAGGACAAACAGGGGAAACAATCAGCCCCAGCATTTT. Translated, it gives CASSLLSSRTNRGNNQPQHF.

This chain connects TRBV4-2 to TRBJ2-5, with D possibly being TRBD1 or TRBD2 (6 bases each). The CDR3 has 18 amino acids. CDR1 is LGHNA, CDR2 YNFKEQ, per germline. The V gene lost 0 bases and the J gene lost 5 bases, with 22 bases spanning the gap. The CDR3 region is CASSQEIGWTGGVETQYF. The CDR3 DNA follows: TGTGCCAGCAGCCAAGAGATAGGATGGACCGGGGGCGTTGAGACCCAGTACTTC.

The genes are TRBV24-1 and TRBJ2-7, with TRBD2 matching over 10 bases. The end of the DNA is better explained by TRBJ2-3, so the J call may be wrong. The CDR3 covers 16 residues. Germline CDR1 reads KGHDR; CDR2 reads SFDVKD. The chain's CDR3 is CATSALAGEVTDTQYF. CDR3 nucleotides: TGTGCCACCAGTGCCCTAGCGGGAGAAGTTACAGATACGCAGTATTTT.

V usage is TRBV7-9 and J usage is TRBJ2-7; D is undetermined. Per the germline V gene, CDR1 is SEHNR and CDR2 is FQNEAQ (reference sequence). The CDR3 is 16 residues long. V dropped 6 bases and J dropped 2 bases, with 20 bases sitting between them. For the CDR3, the DNA is TGTGCCAGCAGTCTACAGAGCTCTGGAAACACCTACGAGCAGTACTTC. This gives the protein CASSLQSSGNTYEQYF.

This clonotype was counted many times. The rearrangement links TRBV13 to TRBJ2-7, with D possibly being TRBD1 (6 bases). Germline V gene sequence: CDR1 PRHDT, CDR2 FYEKMQ (reference sequence). V was shortened by 4 bases and J by 3 bases, with 10 bases between the two germline ends. The CDR3 is 13 residues long. The CDR3 nucleotides are TGTGCCAGCAGCTCGGACAGTAGCTACGAGCAGTACTTC. Its protein is CASSSDSSYEQYF.

The J gene is TRBJ1-1, the V gene TRBV7-6, with D perhaps matching TRBD1 (6 bases). The CDR3 spans 14 residues. V was shortened by 5 bases and J by 5 bases, with 15 bases between the two germline ends. The germline CDR1 and CDR2 sequences are SGHVS and FNYEAQ. CDR3 in DNA: TGTGCCAGCAGCACCGTCGCAGGGGTTACTGAAGCTTTCTTT. Translation gives CASSTVAGVTEAFF.

The chain is built from TRBV7-2 and TRBJ1-1; D unresolved. The CDR3 is 14 residues long. The germline V gene has CDR1 SGHTA and CDR2 FQGNSA. V dropped 5 bases and J dropped 0 bases, with 10 bases sitting between them. The CDR3 loop is CASSIDMVNTEAFF. CDR3 bases: TGTGCCAGCAGCATCGACATGGTGAACACTGAAGCTTTCTTT.

There are a few counts of this clonotype. The gene calls are TRBV27 and TRBJ2-7; possibly TRBD2 for D (5 bases). The CDR3 sequence is 13 residues long. The V gene lost 2 bases and the J gene lost 5 bases, with 10 bases spanning the gap. The germline CDR1 and CDR2 sequences are MNHEY and SMNVEV (reference sequence). The CDR3 DNA follows: TGTGCCAGCAGTTTAATGGTCGGGGACGAGCAGTACTTC. Amino acids: CASSLMVGDEQYF.

The chain carries TRBV19 and TRBJ1-5; tentatively, D is TRBD1 (5 bases). The germline V gene encodes CDR1 LNHDA and CDR2 SQIVND (reference sequence). This CDR3 is 14 amino acids long. The ends were cut back, 8 bases at V and 4 bases at J, with 15 bases in the middle. CDR3 in amino acids: CASLGGAANQPQHF. The CDR3, as DNA: TGTGCCAGTCTCGGCGGGGCAGCTAATCAGCCCCAGCATTTT.

The chain uses TRBV18 and TRBJ2-7; 8 bases match TRBD1. This CDR3 has 14 amino acids. Germline trimming cut 4 bases from V and 3 bases from J; bases unmatched to any gene: 5. CDR1 is KGHSH, CDR2 LQKENI, per germline. The CDR3 nucleotides are TGTGCCAGCTCACTCCGGACAGGGTTCTACGAGCAGTACTTC. As protein: CASSLRTGFYEQYF.

This clonotype was counted a few times. One junction end disagrees with the germline gene, perhaps due to a read error. V and J are TRBV9 and TRBJ2-7; the D is unclear. Per germline, CDR1 SGDLS and CDR2 YYNGEE. The length of the CDR3 is 14 residues. CDR3 DNA sequence: TGCGCCAGCAGCTTTTACACGGCTGGCTACGAGCAGTACTTC. Its translation is CASSFYTAGYEQYF.

A remark on this clonotype: A much larger clone lies a single base off, so this may be a read error. In DNA form, the CDR3 reads TGCAGTGCTTCTCAGGGGACAGCTAGCTATGGCTACACCTTC. Its translation: CSASQGTASYGYTF. This rearrangement joins TRBV20-1 to TRBJ1-2; 7 nucleotides line up with TRBD1. This CDR3 is 14 amino acids long. V was clipped by 5 bases and J by 4 bases; unmatched bases: 10. Germline-derived CDR1 and CDR2 are DFQATT and SNEGSKA (reference sequence).

Comment on this clonotype: Since a much larger clone is just one base distant, this may be a read error. The V call is TRBV5-4, the J call TRBJ1-2; no firm D call. CDR3 length equals 16 residues. Germline V CDR1 and CDR2: SGHNT, YYREEE (reference sequence). CDR3 in DNA: TGTGCCAGCAGCTTGTTTGTTCGGGGAGAGGACTATGACTACACCTTC. It encodes CASSLFVRGEDYDYTF.

In this sample, this clonotype turned up a few times. The V and J genes are TRBV7-9 and TRBJ2-7, with no clear D. The closer fit of TRBJ2-1 to the DNA end suggests the J call may be wrong. The germline CDR1 and CDR2 sequences are SEHNR and FQNEAQ (reference sequence). This CDR3 is built from 11 residues. CDR3 nucleotides: TGTGCCAGCAGCTTCGACAATGAGCAGTTCTTC. Protein product: CASSFDNEQFF.

The rearrangement links TRBV29-1 to TRBJ2-3; 11 bases match TRBD1. The germline gives CDR1 SQVTM, CDR2 ANQGSEA. The CDR3 has 16 amino acids. CDR3 in DNA: TGCAGTGCTTCACCGGGACAGGGGGTTTACACAGATACGCAGTATTTT. Residues: CSASPGQGVYTDTQYF.

V and J are TRBV7-6 and TRBJ2-2, with D hard to call. Trimming took 6 bases from V and 3 from J, leaving 17 bases between them. This CDR3 region has 16 residues. Looked up from germline, CDR1 is SGHVS and CDR2 is FNYEAQ. CDR3 sequence reads: CASSSPQIWDTGELFF. The CDR3 nucleotides are TGTGCCAGCAGTTCTCCACAGATTTGGGACACCGGGGAGCTGTTTTTT. The full variable domain, completed using reference TRBV7-6 and TRBJ2-2, is GAGVSQSPRYKVTKRGQDVALRCDPISGHVSLYWYRQALGQGPEFLTYFNYEAQQDKSGLPNDRFSAERPEGSISTLTIQRTEQRDSAMYRCASSSPQIWDTGELFFGEGSRLTVL.

The genes are TRBV10-1 and TRBJ2-1; 7 bases agree with TRBD2. CDR1 is WNHNN and CDR2 is SYGVQD in the germline V gene (reference sequence). CDR3 length equals 14 residues. V trimming: 3 bases; J trimming: 3 bases; junction bases outside the gene matches: 2. The CDR3 DNA is TGCGCCAGCAGTGAAGCGGGAATCTACAATGAGCAGTTCTTC. Translated, it gives CASSEAGIYNEQFF.

This clonotype was seen repeatedly, ten times or more. V usage is TRBV9 and J usage is TRBJ1-2; D is uncertain. This CDR3 has 10 residues. Deletions cut 3 bases from V and 8 bases from J, with 5 bases between. Per the germline V gene, CDR1 is SGDLS and CDR2 is YYNGEE. The CDR3 here is CASSGRGYTF. Written as DNA, the CDR3 is TGTGCCAGCAGCGGGAGGGGCTACACCTTC.

This sequence joins TRBV4-1 and TRBJ2-7, with 7 nucleotides matching TRBD1. Germline-derived CDR1 and CDR2 are MGHRA and YSYEKL. Trimming took 6 bases from V and 2 from J; bases not matched to a gene: 7. The CDR3 length is 14 residues. CDR3 DNA: TGCGCCAGCAGTCATGGGCAGGGGGCCTACGAGCAGTACTTC. This codes for CASSHGQGAYEQYF.

In this sample, this clonotype turned up many times. The chain is built from TRBV20-1 and TRBJ1-1; no definite D call. Germline V gene sequence: CDR1 DFQATT, CDR2 SNEGSKA (reference sequence). There are 14 residues in the CDR3. The V end lost 0 bases, the J end lost 4 bases, and 12 bases lay between the germline ends. The chain's CDR3 is CSARDFRSGTEAFF. DNA of the CDR3: TGCAGTGCTAGAGACTTTCGGTCGGGCACTGAAGCTTTCTTT.

This clonotype was found many times. The chain is built from TRBV12-3 or TRBV12-4 and TRBJ2-7, with TRBD1 as a possible D gene (5 bases). CDR3 length: 15 amino acids. V lost 5 bases and J lost 3, with 17 bases in between. CDR3 sequence (DNA): TGTGCCAGCAGTACCACTGGACAACCCGGCTACGAGCAGTACTTC. Translation: CASSTTGQPGYEQYF.

Worth noting for this clonotype: Being one base from a much bigger clone, this may be a read error. The chain employs TRBV2 and TRBJ2-2, with 9 bases matching TRBD1. V lost 8 bases to trimming and J lost 7 bases; unmatched junction nucleotides: 14. CDR3 size: 16 residues. CDR1 SNHLY and CDR2 FYNNEI come from the germline V gene. The CDR3 DNA reads as TGTGCCAGCGGCTCGCCCGGGACAGGGTTCAGCGGGGAGCTGTTTTTT. Translation gives CASGSPGTGFSGELFF. The complete variable domain, with remaining parts taken from reference TRBV2 and TRBJ2-2, reads EPEVTQTPSHQVTQMGQEVILRCVPISNHLYFYWYRQILGQKVEFLVSFYNNEISEKSEIFDDQFSVERPDGSNFTLKIRSTKLEDSAMYFCASGSPGTGFSGELFFGEGSRLTVL.

The sample holds many counts of this clonotype. This chain's CDR3 is CASSPRSYGGRNQPQHF. In nucleotides, the CDR3 is TGTGCCAGCAGCCCACGATCGTACGGGGGGCGTAATCAGCCCCAGCATTTT. The rearrangement uses TRBV12-3 or TRBV12-4 and TRBJ1-5; possible D gene TRBD1, 6 bases. The V and J ends lost 6 bases and 4 bases respectively, with 22 bases between them. This CDR3 contains 17 residues.